The text below deals with one T cell receptor beta chain. A single count supports this clonotype. Its antigen is unknown. No base quality values were provided; no much bigger clone lies one nucleotide off. A lone read is weak support. This entry is derived from a study of T cells in Graves' hyperthyroidism and ophthalmopathy (dated by TCRdb to between 2019 and 2020). For the study in its entirety: Peripheral blood samples were taken at initial diagnosis, before any treatment was given. TCR V-J signatures able to tell the groups apart were searched for in a discovery cohort of approximately 95 patients, of whom 43 had Graves' ophthalmopathy and around 58 had stable Graves' hyperthyroidism. Prospective prediction of ophthalmopathy was tested in an independent validation cohort of fewer than 20 hyperthyroidism patients and 17 patients who later progressed to ophthalmopathy. The 95 to 100 discovery patients were divided at random into training and test sets in a 7:3 ratio. The study also compared thyroid tissue and blood T-cell repertoires from more than five Graves' hyperthyroidism patients. After blood sampling, hyperthyroidism patients were treated with methimazole at a starting dose of 30 mg daily, and ophthalmopathy patients were treated with high-dose intravenous methylprednisolone. The paper reports TCR Vbeta CDR3 sequencing of approximately 130 peripheral blood samples: around 41 ophthalmopathy, under 85 hyperthyroidism and roughly 17 progressor patients.

A patient counted as having stable Graves' hyperthyroidism if no progression to ophthalmopathy occurred over 18 months of follow-up. The hyperthyroidism patients were between 18 and 65 years old and newly diagnosed, with a disease duration of less than 2 months. Any patient with an uncontrolled infection, another autoimmune disease, pregnancy or lactation was excluded. Diagnoses were established on the basis of clinical symptoms, serum thyroxine and TRAb, thyroid ultrasound, and orbital computed tomography. Ficoll-Paque density gradient centrifugation was used to isolate PBMCs from about 10 ml of fresh peripheral blood. Total RNA was extracted using Trizol reagent, and RNA quality was assessed on an Agilent 2100 Bioanalyzer. Study-wide conclusions, independent of this receptor: In validation, progression to ophthalmopathy was predicted by the model with nearly 71% sensitivity and roughly 76% specificity, a median of around 5.9 months before onset. A model built on a 13 V-J signature distinguished ophthalmopathy from stable hyperthyroidism, reaching roughly 88% sensitivity and around 82% specificity in cross-validation and 80%/75% in testing. Sample size was not statistically predetermined, and investigators were not blinded to group allocation. Blood samples also contained most of the expanded thyroid clonotypes (frequency above 0.001), which suggests that blood repertoires may reflect thyroid immune responses.

CDR1 and CDR2, per the germline V gene (reference sequence), are SEHNR and FQNEAQ. From the cysteine up to the phenylalanine, the CDR3 has a length of 15 residues. CDR3 DNA is the only sequence kept; it has 45 bases, read in frame from the first base. V loses 5 bases, J loses 5 bases, and the germline ends lie 15 bases apart. TCR beta CDR3 regions were amplified from RNA transcripts. The TCR CDR3 was subjected to a first round of RT-PCR using the HTBI primer set and the Qiagen OneStep RT-PCR kit. A second multiplex PCR round built the libraries, followed by size selection and purification. Sequencing of the libraries was done on an Illumina HiSeq2000 using paired-end 100 bp reads. Regarding the original processing steps: SOAPnuke was used to process the raw data, with reads discarded if the reads contained adapters or uncalled bases, had a mean Phred below 15, or lacked an exact constant-primer or identifier match. High-quality paired reads were merged using COPE v1.2.5, and each unique nucleotide sequence was defined as a clonotype. MiTCR v1.1 was used to align the clonotypes against IMGT TRBV, TRBD and TRBJ reference segments. Analysis was restricted to V-J combinations with a frequency above 0.0001, which covered 98% to 99.2% of repertoires. The TCS score was defined as the ratio of F50 (clonal expansion) to E x V (chaos), calculated using BLOSUM62-based TCRdist between CDR3 peptides within each V-J. Welch's t-statistics and random forest reduced roughly 540 V-J features to roughly 13, which were used in a naive Bayes classifier (R e1071). The public sequencing data were trimmed at Q25 with fastp and processed into clonotypes with MiXCR by TCRdb, which kept only in-frame beta chains. For every CDR3 protein sequence, its rows merge into one entry that carries the most common genes and DNA. The V and J calls come from TCRdb's annotation, not from the publication. This sample has some 270,000 distinct CDR3 sequences in its table, and approximately 13% of those were observed once. Clones ranked in the top ten supply roughly 7.7% of the sample.

This chain is built from TRBV7-9 and TRBJ2-2; the D gene may be TRBD1 or TRBD2, since each aligns over 5 bases. Input material: blood. This TCR was recovered from a woman aged 40 to 50 with Graves' hyperthyroidism. The CDR3 here reads CASSRGQGDTGELFF. The bases read TGTGCCAGCAGCCGAGGGCAGGGAGATACCGGGGAGCTGTTTTTT.